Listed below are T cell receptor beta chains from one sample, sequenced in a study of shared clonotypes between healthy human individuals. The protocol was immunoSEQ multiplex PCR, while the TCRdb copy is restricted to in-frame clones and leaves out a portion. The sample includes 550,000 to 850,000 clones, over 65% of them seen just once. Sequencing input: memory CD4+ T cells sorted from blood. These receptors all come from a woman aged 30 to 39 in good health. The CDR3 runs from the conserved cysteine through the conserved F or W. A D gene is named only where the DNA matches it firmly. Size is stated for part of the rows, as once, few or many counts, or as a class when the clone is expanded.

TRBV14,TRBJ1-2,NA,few,CASSQGRYYGYTF,TGTGCCAGCAGCCAAGGGCGGTACTATGGCTACACCTTC
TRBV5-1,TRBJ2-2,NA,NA,CASSRGENGELFF,TGCGCCAGCAGCCGAGGGGAGAACGGGGAGCTGTTTTTT
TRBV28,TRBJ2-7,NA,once,CASRLGGVSYEQYF,TGTGCCAGCAGGCTCGGAGGGGTGTCCTACGAGCAGTACTTC
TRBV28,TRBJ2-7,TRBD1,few,CASRAGTGGLSYEQYF,TGTGCCAGCAGGGCCGGGACAGGGGGCCTTTCGTACGAGCAGTACTTC
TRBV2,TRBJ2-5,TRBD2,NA,CASCRGGEETQYF,TGTGCCAGCTGCCGCGGGGGGGAAGAGACCCAGTACTTC
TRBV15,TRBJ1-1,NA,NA,CATSRALAEAFF,TGTGCCACCAGCAGAGCCCTCGCTGAAGCTTTCTTT
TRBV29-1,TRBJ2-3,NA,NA,CSVLQGGGTDTQYF,TGCAGCGTTCTTCAGGGCGGAGGCACAGATACGCAGTATTTT
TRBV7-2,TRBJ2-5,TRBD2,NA,CASSWVPGGQETQYF,TGTGCCAGCAGCTGGGTACCGGGGGGCCAAGAGACCCAGTACTTC
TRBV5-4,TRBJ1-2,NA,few,CASSLNRANYGYTF,TGTGCCAGCAGCTTGAACAGAGCTAACTATGGCTACACCTTC
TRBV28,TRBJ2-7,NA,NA,CASRAYPGPSYEQYF,TGTGCCAGCAGGGCTTATCCGGGCCCCTCCTACGAGCAGTACTTC
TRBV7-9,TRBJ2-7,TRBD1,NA,CASSGAGTGNREQYF,TGTGCCAGCAGCGGAGCCGGGACAGGGAACCGCGAGCAGTACTTC
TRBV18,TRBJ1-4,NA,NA,CASSRGVSEKLFF,TGTGCCAGCTCACGAGGGGTGAGTGAAAAACTGTTTTTT
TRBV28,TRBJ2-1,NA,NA,CASSPYQGTYEQFF,TGTGCCAGCAGTCCGTACCAGGGGACCTATGAGCAGTTCTTC
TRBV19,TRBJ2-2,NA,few,CASSKQVLAGELFF,TGTGCCAGTAGTAAACAGGTTTTAGCCGGGGAGCTGTTTTTT
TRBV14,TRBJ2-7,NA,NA,CASSQVAGVAYEQYF,TGTGCCAGCAGCCAAGTGGCAGGGGTCGCCTACGAGCAGTACTTC
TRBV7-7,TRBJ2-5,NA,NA,CASSLGPSEGETQYF,TGTGCCAGCAGCTTGGGTCCAAGTGAGGGAGAGACCCAGTACTTC